The 24 T cell receptor beta chains reported below all come from one sample, sequenced in a study of T-cell memory formation after mild COVID-19. One entry per CDR3 protein results from TCRdb running MiXCR on the 5' RACE reads. The table records around 300,000 distinct CDR3 sequences, approximately 15% of them present only once. Material: PBMCs or a T cell subset sorted from them (not recorded which). The receptors stem from a man aged 18-30 years who had mild COVID-19 (a few samples of this study predate the infection). Cell type and time point are not known.

There are a few counts of this clonotype. The CDR3 nucleotides are TGTGCCAGCAGTTACTCGACTGGCAGGGGCTACGAGCAGTACTTC. Its protein is CASSYSTGRGYEQYF. The rearrangement uses TRBV6-5 and TRBJ2-7; TRBD1 might be the D (6 bases). The CDR3 consists of 15 residues. V gave up 0 bases and J gave up 3 bases, with 12 bases separating them. Germline V gene lookup returns CDR1 MNHEY and CDR2 SVGAGI.

The chain uses TRBV12-3 or TRBV12-4 and TRBJ2-7; no clear D gene. This CDR3 spans 13 amino acids. The V end was cut by 6 bases, the J end by 2 bases, with 11 bases between. The CDR3, as DNA: TGTGCCAGCAGCCCTCTCCCGGCCTACGAGCAGTACTTC. This translates into CASSPLPAYEQYF.

The chain couples TRBV9 to TRBJ1-2; 10 bases are shared with TRBD1. CDR3 length: 16 residues. The ends lost 2 bases at V and 3 bases at J; junction bases unmatched: 7. Per germline, CDR1 SGDLS and CDR2 YYNGEE. CDR3 sequence reads: CASSVRDRGRYYGYTF. The CDR3 nucleotides read TGTGCCAGCAGCGTTAGGGACAGGGGCAGGTACTATGGCTACACCTTC.

The rearrangement joins TRBV6-2 or TRBV6-3 to TRBJ2-7; TRBD2 might be the D (6 bases). The germline V and J ends were trimmed by 2 bases and 2 bases, with 16 bases remaining between them. The CDR3 has 16 residues. CDR1 and CDR2 from the germline V gene are MNHEY and SVGEGT. The CDR3 sequence is CASSYGGIQVTYEQYF. The CDR3 nucleotides read TGTGCCAGCAGTTACGGGGGGATACAGGTAACCTACGAGCAGTACTTC.

V and J are TRBV5-1 and TRBJ1-2; TRBD1 agrees at 9 bases. J was trimmed by 6 bases and V by 1 base; bases with no gene match: 7. This CDR3 is built from 15 residues. CDR1 SGHRS and CDR2 YFSETQ come from the germline V gene. The CDR3 DNA is TGCGCCAGCAGCTTGTCCCGGGACAGGGACGATGGCTACACCTTC. Protein: CASSLSRDRDDGYTF.

This sequence joins TRBV11-2 and TRBJ1-1; no reliable D call. Trimming took 1 base from V and 3 from J, leaving 6 bases between them. The CDR3 totals 13 residues. CDR1 is SGHAT and CDR2 is FQNNGV in the germline V gene. CDR3 loop: CASSLVKDTEAFF. The CDR3 coding sequence is TGTGCCAGCAGCTTAGTAAAAGACACTGAAGCTTTCTTT.

This clonotype was observed a few times. This chain links TRBV25-1 with TRBJ2-7, with TRBD2 matching over 8 bases. This CDR3 is 13 amino acids long. The germline V gene encodes CDR1 MGHDK and CDR2 SYGVNS. Losses at the gene ends were 5 bases for V and 4 bases for J; bases not matched to a gene: 4. The CDR3 DNA sequence: TGTGCCAGCAGTTCGGGGGGGGAGTACGAGCAGTACTTC. Translating gives CASSSGGEYEQYF.

The chain recombines TRBV11-3 with TRBJ2-2; no definite D call. This CDR3 contains 15 residues. Per the germline V gene, CDR1 is SGHNT and CDR2 is YENEEA. Trimming took 1 base from V and 7 from J, leaving 13 bases between them. CDR3 sequence: CASSLGGLDGGELFF. For the CDR3, the DNA is TGTGCCAGCAGCTTAGGCGGTCTAGATGGCGGGGAGCTGTTTTTT.

In this sample, this clonotype turned up a few times. The J gene is TRBJ1-2, the V gene TRBV14, with 7 bases that match TRBD1. The CDR3 is 13 amino acids. CDR1 and CDR2 (germline): SGHDN, FVKESK. Losses at the gene ends were 1 base for V and 8 bases for J; bases not matched to a gene: 4. The CDR3 DNA reads as TGTGCCAGCAGCCAAGCAGGGGGAAGCGGCTACACCTTC. It is translated as CASSQAGGSGYTF.

V usage is TRBV6-1 and J usage is TRBJ1-4; tentative D call: TRBD1 (5 bases). Trimming cost V 10 bases and J 5 bases, with 17 bases left between them. The CDR3 covers 14 residues. Germline CDR1 is MNHNS and CDR2 is SASEGT. CDR3 coding DNA: TGTGCCATCGCGACGGGGGACGGGAATGAAAAACTGTTTTTT. This encodes CAIATGDGNEKLFF.

The gene calls are TRBV19 and TRBJ1-5, with D hard to call. Germline V gives CDR1 LNHDA, CDR2 SQIVND (reference sequence). Trimming took 3 bases from V and 2 from J, leaving 14 bases between them. The CDR3 is 16 amino acids. The CDR3 bases are TGTGCCAGTAGTATTAGGCCTGGGGAAGGCAATCAGCCCCAGCATTTT. Amino acid sequence: CASSIRPGEGNQPQHF.

The CDR3 coding sequence is TGTGCCAGCAGCTCACCGGGACTAGCGGGGGGAGATACGCAGTATTTT. Protein sequence: CASSSPGLAGGDTQYF. The chain joins TRBV7-2 to TRBJ2-3, with TRBD2 matching over 15 bases. The germline V gene encodes CDR1 SGHTA and CDR2 FQGNSA. The trim removed 4 bases at V and 5 bases at J, leaving 4 bases unmatched. The CDR3 runs to 16 residues. The full variable domain, with the rest looked up from reference TRBV7-2 and TRBJ2-3, is GAGVSQSPSNKVTEKGKDVELRCDPISGHTALYWYRQSLGQGLEFLIYFQGNSAPDKSGLPSDRFSAERTGGSVSTLTIQRTQQEDSAVYLCASSSPGLAGGDTQYFGPGTRLTVL.

This clonotype came up many times. The chain uses TRBV12-3 or TRBV12-4 and TRBJ2-1, with D perhaps matching TRBD1 (5 bases). V lost 9 bases to trimming and J lost 5 bases, with 17 bases between them. The CDR3 has 14 amino acids. CDR3 protein: CASCRGSQDNEQFF. Here the CDR3 DNA reads TGTGCCAGTTGTAGGGGCTCTCAAGACAATGAGCAGTTCTTC.

This clonotype showed up just a few times. The CDR3 nucleotides are TGTGCCAGCAGCTTATCTAGCGGAGGCCTCCAAGAGACCCAGTACTTC. This gives the protein CASSLSSGGLQETQYF. V usage is TRBV7-9 and J usage is TRBJ2-5, with 7 bases that match TRBD2. V lost 2 bases and J lost 1; bases outside the gene matches: 7. CDR1 is SEHNR, CDR2 FQNEAQ, per germline (reference sequence). The CDR3 contains 16 residues.

This clonotype has at least ten counts. The V call is TRBV24-1, the J call TRBJ2-1; 9 bases match TRBD1. J gave up 3 bases and V 4 bases, and 6 bases lay outside the gene matches. The germline CDR1 and CDR2 sequences are KGHDR and SFDVKD. The length of the CDR3 is 16 residues. CDR3 in DNA: TGTGCCACCAGTGACAATAGGGGACAGGGCTACAATGAGCAGTTCTTC. Translation gives CATSDNRGQGYNEQFF.

This clonotype was found many times. The CDR3 region is CASSYISGGRETQYF. Written as DNA, the CDR3 is TGTGCCAGCAGCTATATCTCGGGGGGGCGAGAGACCCAGTACTTC. This chain connects TRBV7-8 to TRBJ2-5, with 8 bases lining up with TRBD2. The junction had 8 bases not matched to a gene; V was cut back by 4 bases and J by 4 bases. The germline V gene encodes CDR1 SGHVS and CDR2 FQNEAQ. CDR3 size: 15 residues.

This clonotype was counted many times. J is TRBJ2-5 and V is TRBV7-9; maybe TRBD2 (6 bases). The CDR3 consists of 16 residues. Per the germline V gene, CDR1 is SEHNR and CDR2 is FQNEAQ (reference sequence). V was trimmed by 6 bases and J by 0 bases, leaving 17 bases between them. Written as DNA, the CDR3 is TGTGCCAGCAGTAGCCGGGACTGGGGGTACCAAGAGACCCAGTACTTC. Protein: CASSSRDWGYQETQYF. Based on the CDR3 plus reference TRBV7-9 and TRBJ2-5, the full variable domain is DTGVSQNPRHKITKRGQNVTFRCDPISEHNRLYWYRQTLGQGPEFLTYFQNEAQLEKSRLLSDRFSAERPKGSFSTLEIQRTEQGDSAMYLCASSSRDWGYQETQYFGPGTRLLVL.

This clonotype was recorded at least ten times. The chain joins TRBV4-3 to TRBJ1-6; D may be TRBD1 (6 bases). Trimming took 2 bases from V and 8 from J, leaving 16 bases between them. From germline, CDR1 is LGHNA and CDR2 YSLEER. The CDR3 runs 16 residues. The CDR3 here is CASSQIQGPRDSPLHF. The CDR3, as DNA: TGCGCCAGCAGCCAAATTCAGGGGCCAAGGGATTCACCCCTCCACTTT.

The chain joins TRBV7-9 to TRBJ1-2; D is possibly TRBD1 (6 bases). Between the trimmed V and J ends, which lost 6 bases and 4 bases, there was a span of 18 bases. This CDR3 comprises 15 residues. The germline gives CDR1 SEHNR, CDR2 FQNEAQ (reference sequence). DNA of the CDR3: TGTGCCAGCAGGGGACTACAGGGTCTAGGCTATGGCTACACCTTC. Translated: CASRGLQGLGYGYTF.

This clonotype has a handful of counts. The DNA for the CDR3 is TGTGCCAGCAGTTACCCCGGACAGATGAACACTGAAGCTTTCTTT. Residues: CASSYPGQMNTEAFF. The rearrangement links TRBV7-9 to TRBJ1-1; D perhaps matches TRBD1 (6 bases). The CDR3 loop spans 15 amino acids. Trimming removed 6 bases from V and 0 bases from J, with 14 bases in between. The germline gives CDR1 SEHNR, CDR2 FQNEAQ (reference sequence).

This rearrangement joins TRBV2 to TRBJ2-5; 7 nucleotides agree with TRBD2. The CDR3 covers 13 residues. Trimming took 7 bases from V and 1 from J; bases not matched to a gene: 3. Germline loops: CDR1 SNHLY, CDR2 FYNNEI. The CDR3 bases are TGTGCCAGCACGGCGGGGGTCCAAGAGACCCAGTACTTC. Protein: CASTAGVQETQYF.

The sample holds many counts of this clonotype. The gene calls are TRBV6-5 and TRBJ2-1, with D perhaps being TRBD1 or TRBD2 (5 bases each). Trimming removed 0 bases at V and 10 bases at J, with 16 bases between. This CDR3 has 15 amino acids. Germline V gives CDR1 MNHEY, CDR2 SVGAGI. This chain's CDR3 is CASSYSGTTLGEQFF. CDR3 DNA: TGTGCCAGCAGTTACTCCGGGACGACGCTCGGGGAGCAGTTCTTC.

This clonotype was detected a few times. This rearrangement joins TRBV7-6 to TRBJ2-7; 7 bases agree with TRBD1. CDR3 size: 13 residues. Germline values: CDR1 SGHVS, CDR2 FNYEAQ. The V segment lost 5 bases and the J segment 7 bases; nucleotides outside the gene matches: 8. The CDR3 coding sequence is TGTGCCAGCAGCCCGCGACAGGGTGAAGAGCAGTACGTC. Encoded protein: CASSPRQGEEQYV.

This chain joins TRBV4-1 and TRBJ2-3; 7 nucleotides match TRBD2. The germline V gene has CDR1 MGHRA and CDR2 YSYEKL. The CDR3 runs 17 residues. V lost 0 bases, J lost 0 bases, and 6 bases stayed unmatched. CDR3 residues: CASSQDPGGRSTDTQYF. In nucleotides, the CDR3 is TGCGCCAGCAGCCAAGACCCCGGGGGGAGGAGCACAGATACGCAGTATTTT.